This TCR beta chain was sequenced in a study of T cells after yellow fever vaccination. V lost 5 bases and J lost 0; bases outside the gene matches: 4. Germline V CDR1 and CDR2: SEHNR, FQNEAQ (reference sequence). The CDR3 consists of 15 residues. TCRdb used MiXCR to reprocess the 5' RACE reads, holding one entry per CDR3 protein. The sample lists a few hundred thousand distinct CDR3 sequences, less than 4.5% occurring once. The material sequenced was PBMCs, taken on the day of the yellow fever booster vaccination. The chain uses TRBV7-9 and TRBJ1-5; TRBD1 matches at 7 bases. The receptor's source is a man aged 18 to 30 who received the YFV17D yellow fever vaccine. Here the CDR3 reads CASSRDSHSNQPQHF. CDR3 nucleotides: TGTGCCAGCAGCCGGGACAGTCATAGCAATCAGCCCCAGCATTTT.